This T cell receptor beta chain is from a study of cytomegalovirus exposure and HLA in healthy donors. Study observations and caveats: Three of the chains that were CMV-associated were confirmed in vitro to be specific for CMV antigens.

As to this clone: Its antigen is not identified.

The protocol was immunoSEQ multiplex PCR, while the TCRdb copy is restricted to in-frame clones and leaves out a portion. The sample consists of about 120,000 clones, over 65% of them appearing once. This clonotype was obtained from a woman aged 30 to 39 in good health and CMV-seronegative. The sequencing sample was made of PBMCs.

The CDR3 sequence: CASSQNTGAYGYTF. The CDR3 bases are TGTGCCAGCAGCCAGAATACAGGGGCCTATGGCTACACCTTC. The rearrangement links TRBV5-4 to TRBJ1-2, with 7 bases that match TRBD1. V was pared by 4 bases and J by 4 bases, with 7 bases of the junction left unmatched. In germline, CDR1 is SGHNT, CDR2 YYREEE (reference sequence). CDR3 length equals 14 residues.